The 15 T cell receptor beta chains listed next were all sequenced from one sample in a study of T cells expressing NK-cell markers. TCRdb reprocessed the 5' RACE reads and keeps a single row for each CDR3 protein, giving no DNA. This sample's table has approximately 150,000 distinct CDR3 sequences. The sample consisted of blood T cells: a sorted CD56 or NKG2C T cell subset, CD4+ or CD8+ T cells, or bulk PBMC T cells (not recorded which). The receptors come from a woman aged 18-69 years in good health.

The V call is TRBV5-1, the J call TRBJ2-3. The CDR3 runs 16 residues. The germline gives CDR1 SGHRS, CDR2 YFSETQ. The CDR3 region is CASSPRASLGTDTQYF.

This chain uses TRBV25-1 with TRBJ2-7. There are 14 residues in the CDR3. Germline loops: CDR1 MGHDK, CDR2 SYGVNS. This CDR3 reads CASSPDRTSYEQYF.

The CDR3 sequence is CASSQDRRPSGGEKLFF. This chain uses TRBV4-1 with TRBJ1-4; TCRdb's D call of TRBD1 is untestable without DNA. Germline V gene data show CDR1 as MGHRA and CDR2 as YSYEKL. The CDR3 runs to 17 residues.

V gene TRBV5-4 combines with J gene TRBJ2-1; TCRdb lists TRBD2, though no DNA is available to test this call. CDR1 is SGHNT and CDR2 is YYREEE in the germline V gene (reference sequence). The CDR3 runs 16 residues. CDR3 region: CASSLGGTSLYNEQFF.

The chain has TRBV6-1 and TRBJ2-5. CDR1 and CDR2 (germline): MNHNS, SASEGT. The CDR3 has 14 residues. CDR3: CASSVWGPQETQYF.

The chain joins TRBV28 to TRBJ1-3; TCRdb's D call of TRBD1 is untestable without DNA. Germline CDR1 and CDR2: MDHEN and SYDVKM. This CDR3 has 15 residues. The CDR3 spells CASSVGQFSGNTIYF.

The chain uses TRBV2 and TRBJ2-7; TCRdb reports TRBD1, a call that lacks DNA to check it against. CDR3 length: 14 amino acids. The germline V gene encodes CDR1 SNHLY and CDR2 FYNNEI. CDR3 sequence: CASRATGGSYEQYF.

The chain has TRBV7-2 and TRBJ2-7; without DNA, the TCRdb call of TRBD2 cannot be checked. The germline CDR1 and CDR2 sequences are SGHTA and FQGNSA. The CDR3 has 16 residues. This CDR3 reads CASSLYRTSLHYEQYF. The whole variable domain, filled in from reference TRBV7-2 and TRBJ2-7, reads GAGVSQSPSNKVTEKGKDVELRCDPISGHTALYWYRQSLGQGLEFLIYFQGNSAPDKSGLPSDRFSAERTGGSVSTLTIQRTQQEDSAVYLCASSLYRTSLHYEQYFGPGTRLTVT.

V and J are TRBV7-9 and TRBJ1-2. This CDR3 is 15 amino acids long. The germline CDR1 and CDR2 sequences are SEHNR and FQNEAQ (reference sequence). The CDR3 is CASSLVVRPDYGYTF.

The chain combines TRBV4-1 with TRBJ2-7; TCRdb lists TRBD2, though no DNA is available to test this call. The CDR3 runs to 16 residues. Germline assignment: CDR1 MGHRA and CDR2 YSYEKL. The CDR3 sequence is CASSQVGVAGHYEQYF.

This chain joins TRBV7-3 and TRBJ1-6; TCRdb calls TRBD1, which cannot be checked without DNA. CDR3 length: 14 residues. Looked up from germline, CDR1 is SGHTA and CDR2 is FQGTGA. The CDR3 sequence: CASSLGQGDAPLHF.

The CDR3 protein is CASSQDPGQGSNEQFF. The V gene is TRBV3-1, the J gene TRBJ2-1; the D call of TRBD1 rests on TCRdb alone, since no DNA is present to check it. Germline lookup yields CDR1 LGHDT and CDR2 YNNKEL (reference sequence). This CDR3 is built from 16 residues.

This sequence joins TRBV10-3 and TRBJ2-2; the TRBD1 assignment by TCRdb is unverifiable without DNA. Germline V lookup: CDR1 ENHRY, CDR2 SYGVKD. The CDR3 length is 16 residues. The CDR3 loop reads CAISESDRGNTGELFF.

CDR3 protein: CSARASRGNQPQHF. The gene calls are TRBV20-1 and TRBJ1-5; the D call of TRBD1 rests on TCRdb alone, since no DNA is present to check it. Looked up from germline, CDR1 is DFQATT and CDR2 is SNEGSKA (reference sequence). This CDR3 is 14 amino acids long.

The chain links TRBV19 to TRBJ2-2; TCRdb names TRBD2, which stays unverified in the absence of DNA. The CDR3 is 17 residues long. Germline CDR1 is LNHDA and CDR2 is SQIVND (reference sequence). CDR3: CASSIRLRGGQAGELFF.